Listed below are T cell receptor beta chains from one sample, sequenced in a study of T cells in Graves' hyperthyroidism and ophthalmopathy. One entry per CDR3 protein, called by TCRdb with MiXCR from the multiplex PCR reads. The data show 450,000 to 600,000 distinct CDR3 sequences, with 20% seen just once and about half held by the top ten. The sequencing sample was made of blood. The origin of the receptors is a man aged 40-55 years with Graves' ophthalmopathy. The CDR3 runs from the conserved cysteine through the conserved F or W. D genes are given only for firm matches. Some rows have no size entry. The others give once, few or many, or a class for an expanded clone.

size	D	V	J	DNA	CDR3
few	-	TRBV20-1	TRBJ2-3	TGCAGTGCTAGAGCCCTCAGGGGCCTCACAGATACGCAGTATTTT	CSARALRGLTDTQYF
-	-	TRBV7-6	TRBJ2-7	TGTGCCAGCACCCTCGAGCCCCTCGCTCGGGGCGAGCAGTACTTC	CASTLEPLARGEQYF
many	-	TRBV10-3	TRBJ1-2	TGTGCCATCAGTGACGAGGACGCCGGGCACTATGGCTACACCTTC	CAISDEDAGHYGYTF
few	TRBD1	TRBV5-1	TRBJ1-6	TGCGCCAGCAGCGTTACGACAGGGAGCTCCTATAATTCACCCCTCCACTTT	CASSVTTGSSYNSPLHF
-	-	TRBV12-3/TRBV12-4	TRBJ1-3	TGTGCCAGCATTCACTTTCGGGAAGCAAACACCATATATTTT	CASIHFREANTIYF
few	-	TRBV6-2/TRBV6-3	TRBJ2-7	TGTGCCAGCTCCGGGGGTTCCCACGAGCAGTACTTC	CASSGGSHEQYF
-	-	TRBV6-1	TRBJ1-1	TGTGCCAGCAGCAAATCCTCGGGGATGAACACTGAAGCTTTCTTT	CASSKSSGMNTEAFF
-	-	TRBV20-1	TRBJ2-7	TGCAGTGCTAGAGATGAGCGAATAGGGCTTTACGAGCAGTACTTC	CSARDERIGLYEQYF
-	TRBD1	TRBV7-2	TRBJ1-2	TGTGCCAGCAGCTTAGTTCCAGGGGGTGGCTATGGCTACACCTTC	CASSLVPGGGYGYTF
few	TRBD2	TRBV20-1	TRBJ2-1	TGCAGTGCTAGAGAGCCAGCGGGGGGGATCTACAATGAGCAGTTCTTC	CSAREPAGGIYNEQFF
many	-	TRBV5-1	TRBJ2-4	TGCGCCAGCAGCGTACAGGCCAAAAACATTCAGTACTTC	CASSVQAKNIQYF
few	TRBD2	TRBV6-1	TRBJ2-1	TGTGCCAGCAGTTCCCCGGGACTAGGGACCTACAATGAGCAGTTCTTC	CASSSPGLGTYNEQFF
few	-	TRBV27	TRBJ2-5	TGTGCCAGCAGAGGGGGAGAGACCCAGTACTTC	CASRGGETQYF
-	-	TRBV7-3	TRBJ2-1	TGTGCCAACCCACAATGGGGGGGCGACGAGCAGTTCTTC	CANPQWGGDEQFF
-	TRBD1	TRBV28	TRBJ2-2	TGTGCCAGCAGACGACAGGGGGCCGGCGGGGAGCTGTTTTTT	CASRRQGAGGELFF
many	-	TRBV3-1	TRBJ2-2	TGTGCCAGCAGCCAAGGACCACAGGGGGGGACCGGGGAGCTGTTTTTT	CASSQGPQGGTGELFF
-	TRBD1	TRBV29-1	TRBJ1-1	TGCAGCGTTGAGCAGGGGGGGGACACTGAAGCTTTCTTT	CSVEQGGDTEAFF
-	TRBD1	TRBV5-1	TRBJ1-1	TGCGCCAGCAGCTCCGGGACAGGGGTAATGAACACTGAAGCTTTCTTT	CASSSGTGVMNTEAFF
few	-	TRBV6-2/TRBV6-3	TRBJ1-2	TGTGCCAGCAGTTACGGGGGGGACGCCTATGGCTACACCTTC	CASSYGGDAYGYTF
many	-	TRBV2	TRBJ1-1	TGTGCCAGCGGGGGATTTCGGCACACTGAAGCTTTCTTT	CASGGFRHTEAFF
-	TRBD2	TRBV6-9	TRBJ2-5	TGTGCCAGCAGTTTCTCGGGACTAGCGATCGGAGAGACCCAGTACTTC	CASSFSGLAIGETQYF
few	-	TRBV5-1	TRBJ1-3	TGCGCCAGCAGCCCGGCAGGGCAGGGAAACACCATATATTTT	CASSPAGQGNTIYF
few	-	TRBV6-5	TRBJ2-7	TGTGCCAGCAGTTACTCGGCCAGAGCCTACGAGCAGTACTTC	CASSYSARAYEQYF
-	-	TRBV7-3	TRBJ2-2	TGTGCCAGCAGCTTAATGAGCGGGAACACCGGGGAGCTGTTTTTT	CASSLMSGNTGELFF
few	-	TRBV7-7	TRBJ2-3	TGTGCTAGCAGCTTGGGGTGGGGCCCAGATACGCAGTATTTT	CASSLGWGPDTQYF
-	TRBD2	TRBV6-5	TRBJ2-5	TGTGCCAGCAGTTACTCGGATAGCGGGGAGACCCAGTACTTC	CASSYSDSGETQYF
many	TRBD2	TRBV27	TRBJ2-1	TGTGCCAGCAGTTCGGGACTAGCGGGAGGTGAGCAGTTCTTC	CASSSGLAGGEQFF
few	-	TRBV20-1	TRBJ2-1	TGCAGTGCTAGAGATCATATCGGGGGTGAGCAGTTCTTC	CSARDHIGGEQFF